This entry lists 3 T cell receptor beta chains sequenced from one sample in a study of CD8+ T cells in alopecia areata. Reverse transcribed after extraction, RNA yielded cDNA as the sequencing template. Clones were sequenced by immunoSEQ multiplex PCR, and TCRdb holds only the in-frame ones, with some missing. The sample lists 150,000 or so clones; 86% were seen once. The treatment here: oral pan-JAK inhibitor, 5-10 mg twice daily. The sequencing here drew on CD8+ T cells sorted from blood, taken at week 4, from a patient treated with tofacitinib. The receptors originated from a human donor with alopecia areata.

The chain joins TRBV5-1 to TRBJ2-7; unclear D gene. The germline V gene has CDR1 SGHRS and CDR2 YFSETQ. The V and J ends lost 6 bases and 5 bases respectively, with 21 bases between them. The CDR3 runs 15 residues. CDR3 DNA sequence: TGCGCCAGCACCCTTGACCGTAACCCCCTAAACGAGCAGTACTTC. Translation: CASTLDRNPLNEQYF. Complete variable domain (other parts from reference TRBV5-1 and TRBJ2-7): KAGVTQTPRYLIKTRGQQVTLSCSPISGHRSVSWYQQTPGQGLQFLFEYFSETQRNKGNFPGRFSGRQFSNSRSEMNVSTLELGDSALYLCASTLDRNPLNEQYFGPGTRLTVT.

This chain uses TRBV10-3 with TRBJ2-1; TRBD1 aligns across 9 bases. Unmatched junction bases numbered 4, after V lost 2 bases and J lost 5 bases. Germline values: CDR1 ENHRY, CDR2 SYGVKD. The CDR3 has 15 amino acids. This chain's CDR3 is CAISEGQGLNNEQFF. CDR3 coding DNA: TGTGCCATCAGTGAGGGACAGGGGCTAAACAATGAGCAGTTCTTC.

The rearrangement joins TRBV19 to TRBJ2-7; TRBD1 aligns across 7 bases. This CDR3 spans 13 amino acids. Germline-derived CDR1 and CDR2 are LNHDA and SQIVND (reference sequence). V lost 6 bases and J lost 2; bases outside the gene matches: 4. CDR3 nucleotides: TGTGCCAGTAGCCTGGGGACAGCCTACGAGCAGTACTTC. Amino acid sequence: CASSLGTAYEQYF. Full variable domain (rest looked up from reference TRBV19 and TRBJ2-7): DGGITQSPKYLFRKEGQNVTLSCEQNLNHDAMYWYRQDPGQGLRLIYYSQIVNDFQKGDIAEGYSVSREKKESFPLTVTSAQKNPTAFYLCASSLGTAYEQYFGPGTRLTVT.